Listed here is a single T cell receptor (beta chain). Trimming pared 2 bases from V and 4 bases from J, leaving 6 bases between. Per germline, CDR1 SGHTA and CDR2 FQGTGA. This CDR3 comprises 13 residues. Survey-level TCR beta sequencing used the immunoSEQ assay. Clones were read by immunoSEQ multiplex PCR, and TCRdb kept only the in-frame ones, dropping some. Found here are tens of thousands of clones, 93% of them singletons; the top ten hold under 4.5%. This chain uses TRBV7-3 with TRBJ2-1; D is undetermined. This sequence originates from a man between 40 and 49 years old with rheumatoid arthritis. Sequenced: PBMCs. The chain's CDR3 is CASSLSSYNEQFF. In DNA form, the CDR3 reads TGTGCCAGCAGCTTATCTTCTTACAATGAGCAGTTCTTC.